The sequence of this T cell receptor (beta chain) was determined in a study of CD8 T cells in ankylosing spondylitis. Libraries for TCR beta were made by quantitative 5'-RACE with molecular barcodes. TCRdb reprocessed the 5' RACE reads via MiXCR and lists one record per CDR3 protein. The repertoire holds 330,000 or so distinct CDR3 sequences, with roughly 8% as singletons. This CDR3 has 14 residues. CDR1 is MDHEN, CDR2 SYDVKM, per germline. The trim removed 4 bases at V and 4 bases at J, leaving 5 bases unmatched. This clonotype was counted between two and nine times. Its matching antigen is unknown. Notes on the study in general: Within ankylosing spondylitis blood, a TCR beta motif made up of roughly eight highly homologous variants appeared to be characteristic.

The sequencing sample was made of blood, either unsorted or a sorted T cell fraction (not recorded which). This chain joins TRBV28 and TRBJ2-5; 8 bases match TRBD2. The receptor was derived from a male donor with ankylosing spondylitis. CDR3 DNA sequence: TGTGCCAGCAGTTCGTGGACTAGCCGAGAGACCCAGTACTTC. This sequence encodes CASSSWTSRETQYF. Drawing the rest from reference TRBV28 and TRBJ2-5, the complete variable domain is DVKVTQSSRYLVKRTGEKVFLECVQDMDHENMFWYRQDPGLGLRLIYFSYDVKMKEKGDIPEGYSVSREKKERFSLILESASTNQTSMYLCASSSWTSRETQYFGPGTRLLVL.